These 21 T cell receptor beta chains originate from one sample sequenced in a study of early T cells in non-severe SARS-CoV-2 infection (dated by TCRdb to about 2021). Library preparation employed 5' RACE. The sequencer listed for this sample is NextSeq 500. The public sequencing data were trimmed at Q25 with fastp and processed into clonotypes with MiXCR by TCRdb, which kept only in-frame beta chains. Entries are consolidated by CDR3 protein sequence, retaining the most common genes and DNA. Across this sample there are 20,000 to 25,000 distinct CDR3 sequences, with 4% seen only once. The ten largest clones take up roughly 1.5% of the sample. Sample: whole blood. These receptor sequences come from an adult who was a healthcare worker with PCR-confirmed SARS-CoV-2 infection or an uninfected control (not recorded which).

This chain joins TRBV6-4 and TRBJ2-3; TRBD2 matches 8 bases. The CDR3 runs 15 residues. V was clipped by 2 bases and J by 4 bases; unmatched bases: 5. The germline V gene encodes CDR1 MRHNA and CDR2 SNTAGT. The CDR3 nucleotides read TGTGCCAGCAGTGACGTAGCGGGGTCGCCAGATACGCAGTATTTT. Protein sequence: CASSDVAGSPDTQYF.

This clonotype has a count of ten or more. This chain connects TRBV10-3 to TRBJ1-1; TRBD1 matches at 8 bases. The germline CDR1 and CDR2 sequences are ENHRY and SYGVKD. CDR3 length: 15 amino acids. J lost 3 bases, V lost 4 bases, and 7 bases had no gene match. The CDR3 region is CAISGVQGGDTEAFF. CDR3 sequence (DNA): TGTGCCATCAGTGGCGTACAGGGGGGAGACACTGAAGCTTTCTTT.

The table lists this clonotype with many counts. The CDR3, as DNA: TGTGCCAGCAGCGCTACGGGACTAGCGACCGTTCTTGAGCAGTTCTTC. Encoded protein: CASSATGLATVLEQFF. The V and J genes are TRBV7-2 and TRBJ2-1, with 10 positions matching TRBD2. CDR3 size: 16 residues. The V gene end was trimmed by 5 bases and the J gene end by 9 bases; junction bases not matched to a gene: 13. The germline V gene has CDR1 SGHTA and CDR2 FQGNSA.

The rearrangement uses TRBV6-2 or TRBV6-3 and TRBJ1-1; a possible D gene is TRBD1 (5 bases). CDR3 size: 14 residues. Germline-derived CDR1 and CDR2 are MNHEY and SVGEGT. Trimming cost V 2 bases and J 0 bases, with 7 bases left between them. This chain's CDR3 is CASSYGGMNTEAFF. The CDR3 DNA follows: TGTGCCAGCAGTTACGGGGGAATGAACACTGAAGCTTTCTTT.

This clonotype was picked up a small number of times. CDR3 loop: CASSYGRFPNTEAFF. In DNA, the CDR3 is TGTGCCAGCAGTTACGGCAGGTTTCCGAACACTGAAGCTTTCTTT. The chain joins TRBV6-2 or TRBV6-3 to TRBJ1-1; D unclear. CDR1 is MNHEY, CDR2 SVGEGT, per germline. Deletions cut 2 bases from V and 1 base from J, with 11 bases between. The CDR3 runs to 15 residues.

There are many counts of this clonotype. The gene calls are TRBV25-1 and TRBJ2-6; D gene ambiguous. The V end lost 2 bases, the J end lost 0 bases, and 5 bases lay between the germline ends. Per germline, CDR1 MGHDK and CDR2 SYGVNS. There are 15 residues in the CDR3. The CDR3 nucleotides are TGTGCCAGCAGTGAAGGACGCTCTGGGGCCAACGTCCTGACTTTC. Protein: CASSEGRSGANVLTF.

This chain joins TRBV2 and TRBJ2-1; 9 bases fit TRBD2. From germline, CDR1 is SNHLY and CDR2 FYNNEI. The ends lost 6 bases at V and 3 bases at J; junction bases unmatched: 6. The CDR3 length is 15 residues. This CDR3 reads CASRARLADYNEQFF. The CDR3 DNA reads as TGTGCCAGCAGGGCCAGACTAGCGGACTACAATGAGCAGTTCTTC.

This clonotype turned up a few times. The gene calls are TRBV5-4 and TRBJ2-5, with TRBD1 as a possible D gene (5 bases). Per the germline V gene, CDR1 is SGHNT and CDR2 is YYREEE (reference sequence). The CDR3 extends over 14 amino acids. The ends were cut back, 4 bases at V and 2 bases at J, with 12 bases in the middle. The CDR3 DNA follows: TGTGCCAGCAGCCCCAAACAGGTTCAAGAGACCCAGTACTTC. Encoded protein: CASSPKQVQETQYF.

This clonotype was recorded at least ten times. The V gene is TRBV30, the J gene TRBJ2-7; D not certain. The CDR3 runs to 12 residues. The V end lost 6 bases, the J end lost 2 bases, and 11 bases lay between the germline ends. CDR1 and CDR2 (germline): GTSNPN, SVGIG (reference sequence). The CDR3 sequence is CACTDGAYEQYF. CDR3 in DNA: TGTGCCTGTACAGACGGTGCCTACGAGCAGTACTTC.

This clonotype was picked up a small number of times. The chain employs TRBV20-1 and TRBJ2-2, with no clear D. With 2 bases removed from V and 3 bases from J, the gap between germline ends came to 7 bases. Germline loops: CDR1 DFQATT, CDR2 SNEGSKA (reference sequence). The CDR3 runs to 13 residues. This chain's CDR3 is CSARRRYTGELFF. The CDR3 DNA reads as TGCAGTGCTAGAAGGCGTTACACCGGGGAGCTGTTTTTT.

Only a few counts were recorded for this clonotype. The genes are TRBV10-2 and TRBJ1-2, with a tentative D call TRBD1 (5 bases). V was pared by 8 bases and J by 3 bases, with 10 bases between. This CDR3 has 12 amino acids. The germline CDR1 and CDR2 sequences are WSHSY and SAAADI. The CDR3 protein is CASQGIDYGYTF. The CDR3 DNA follows: TGCGCCAGCCAGGGTATCGACTATGGCTACACCTTC.

The chain couples TRBV14 to TRBJ2-1, with D hard to call. The CDR3 is 13 amino acids. Trimming left V 0 bases short and J 6 bases short, with 6 bases between. The V gene's germline CDR1 is SGHDN and CDR2 FVKESK. The CDR3 DNA reads as TGTGCCAGCAGCCAAGACCGGGCCAATGAGCAGTTCTTC. It encodes CASSQDRANEQFF. The variable domain in full, with the rest retrieved from reference TRBV14 and TRBJ2-1, is EAGVTQFPSHSVIEKGQTVTLRCDPISGHDNLYWYRRVMGKEIKFLLHFVKESKQDESGMPNNRFLAERTGGTYSTLKVQPAELEDSGVYFCASSQDRANEQFFGPGTRLTVL.

This clonotype has a count of ten or more. This chain uses TRBV7-2 with TRBJ1-1; the D gene is possibly TRBD1 (5 bases). Germline lookup yields CDR1 SGHTA and CDR2 FQGNSA. CDR3 length: 13 residues. V dropped 5 bases and J dropped 3 bases, with 10 bases sitting between them. The CDR3 sequence: CASSVGTYTEAFF. The CDR3, as DNA: TGTGCCAGCAGCGTCGGGACGTACACTGAAGCTTTCTTT.

This clonotype showed up many times. This sequence joins TRBV10-3 and TRBJ2-3, with a weak D call TRBD1 (5 bases). Germline V gives CDR1 ENHRY, CDR2 SYGVKD. The CDR3 contains 14 residues. The V end was cut by 6 bases, the J end by 1 base, with 11 bases between. The chain's CDR3 is CAIRRGFGTDTQYF. Written as DNA, the CDR3 is TGTGCCATCAGAAGGGGATTCGGCACAGATACGCAGTATTTT.

This clonotype has at least ten counts. This sequence joins TRBV7-6 and TRBJ2-1; TRBD1 is a possible D gene (5 bases). Germline CDR1 reads SGHVS; CDR2 reads FNYEAQ. The CDR3 spans 16 residues. V was trimmed by 5 bases and J by 5 bases, leaving 19 bases between them. CDR3: CASSHIGHILDNEQFF. CDR3 in DNA: TGTGCCAGCAGCCATATCGGACACATTTTAGACAATGAGCAGTTCTTC.

This clonotype is judged medium-sized (0.01 to 0.1%). The V gene is TRBV30, the J gene TRBJ2-1; the D is unclear. The ends were cut back, 2 bases at V and 6 bases at J, with 17 bases in the middle. Germline lookup yields CDR1 GTSNPN and CDR2 SVGIG (reference sequence). The CDR3 extends over 15 amino acids. CDR3 nucleotides: TGTGCCTGGAGTCCCGACGTGGATCGTGTCAATGAGCAGTTCTTC. This translates into CAWSPDVDRVNEQFF.

In this sample, this clonotype turned up many times. The V call is TRBV3-1, the J call TRBJ2-1, with TRBD2 matching over 10 bases. With 4 bases clipped from V and 3 bases from J, the junction kept 0 bases outside the gene matches. Germline values: CDR1 LGHDT, CDR2 YNNKEL (reference sequence). The CDR3 runs 14 residues. The CDR3 is CASSLAGGYNEQFF. As DNA, the CDR3 is TGTGCCAGCAGCCTAGCGGGGGGCTACAATGAGCAGTTCTTC.

This clonotype was counted at least ten times. This chain connects TRBV9 to TRBJ2-3; 8 nucleotides line up with TRBD1. Germline V gene sequence: CDR1 SGDLS, CDR2 YYNGEE. J lost 1 base, V lost 3 bases, and 7 bases had no gene match. The CDR3 spans 16 residues. Written as DNA, the CDR3 is TGTGCCAGCAGCGAACGACAGGGGATCGGCACAGATACGCAGTATTTT. Translating gives CASSERQGIGTDTQYF.

This clonotype has at least ten counts. The chain combines TRBV4-3 with TRBJ1-6; tentatively, D is TRBD1 (5 bases). Per the germline V gene, CDR1 is LGHNA and CDR2 is YSLEER. Trimming took 5 bases from V and 9 from J, leaving 11 bases between them. The CDR3 covers 13 residues. The CDR3 DNA is TGCGCCAGCAGCGAGGTGGGGGGTTCACCCCTCCACTTT. Translating gives CASSEVGGSPLHF.

In this sample, this clonotype turned up many times. The chain carries TRBV12-3 or TRBV12-4 and TRBJ1-1; 7 bases map to TRBD1. There are 13 residues in the CDR3. V lost 6 bases, J lost 6 bases, and 7 bases stayed unmatched. Here the CDR3 DNA reads TGTGCCAGCAGCCGCAGGGGGGGCCCTGAAGCTTTCTTT. It is translated as CASSRRGGPEAFF.

Many counts were recorded for this clonotype. The chain carries TRBV5-5 and TRBJ1-5; 8 nucleotides agree with TRBD1. The CDR3 sequence is 14 residues long. J gave up 6 bases and V 6 bases, and 8 bases lay outside the gene matches. The germline gives CDR1 SGHKS, CDR2 YYEKEE (reference sequence). CDR3 loop: CASNDRGDLQPQHF. CDR3 DNA sequence: TGTGCCAGCAACGACAGGGGCGATCTTCAGCCCCAGCATTTT.